The following is a T cell receptor beta chain sequence with its context. This clone showed up just once. Its cognate antigen has yet to be identified. Base qualities were left out, and no much larger clone turns up one base away. The germline V gene encodes CDR1 MNHEY and CDR2 SMNVEV (reference sequence). From the cysteine through the phenylalanine, the CDR3 covers 14 amino acids. The CDR3 DNA has 42 bases and is translated from base 1. The junction carries 17 bases between V and J, which are trimmed by 7 bases and 5 bases respectively. The library was generated by the immunoSEQ multiplex PCR assay. Entries here come from immuneACCESS through TCRdb and include only in-frame sequences with V and J called. Some clones fail to appear in such tables; in the studies checked, an unresolved V gene covers under half of the shortfall, and the cause of the remainder is unknown. In all, the sample holds roughly 48,000 clones, and approximately 90% of those were seen once. Jointly, the top ten make up 22% of the sample.

The data were taken from a study of control samples from healthy donors and cancer patients (dated by TCRdb to 2019 to 2021). The receptor was derived from a woman aged 40 to 50 with head and neck cancer. The sequence is built from TRBV27 and TRBJ1-2; the D gene is perhaps TRBD1, from 5 matching bases. The sample taken for sequencing was PBMCs. DNA sequence: TGTGCCAGCAAATACTCCGGGACGGATTATGGCTACACCTTC. Its coded protein is CASKYSGTDYGYTF.